The next 4 T cell receptor beta chains were all read from a single sample in a study of blood T cell repertoires in COVID-19. This table comes from immunoSEQ multiplex PCR, and its TCRdb copy is limited to in-frame clones, with some not included. The profile covers some 200,000 clones, with approximately 80% appearing a single time and more than 4.5% taken by the ten largest. The specimen sequenced was peripheral blood. The receptors here all came from a woman aged 55-70 years who had recovered from COVID-19.

The rearrangement links TRBV2 to TRBJ2-7; 7 nucleotides match TRBD1. This CDR3 has 12 residues. The ends lost 11 bases at V and 4 bases at J; junction bases unmatched: 8. In germline, CDR1 is SNHLY, CDR2 FYNNEI. CDR3: CAGLGGGYEQYF. The CDR3 region has the DNA TGTGCCGGCTTAGGGGGCGGTTACGAGCAGTACTTC.

This chain joins TRBV7-2 and TRBJ2-3; no clear D gene. V was trimmed by 0 bases and J by 10 bases, leaving 5 bases between them. The germline gives CDR1 SGHTA, CDR2 FQGNSA. This CDR3 has 11 amino acids. DNA for the CDR3: TGTGCCAGCAGCTTAGCTGGAGCGCAGTATTTT. This encodes CASSLAGAQYF.

CDR3 amino acids: CASSRGAEETQYF. The CDR3 nucleotides are TGCGCCAGCAGTCGAGGTGCCGAAGAGACCCAGTACTTC. The chain recombines TRBV10-1 with TRBJ2-5; unclear D gene. This CDR3 is 13 amino acids long. V lost 5 bases, J lost 3 bases, and 10 bases lay in between. Germline V gene sequence: CDR1 WNHNN, CDR2 SYGVQD (reference sequence).

This sequence joins TRBV6-2 or TRBV6-3 and TRBJ1-2; the D is unclear. The CDR3 covers 12 residues. Per the germline V gene, CDR1 is MNHEY and CDR2 is SVGEGT. Trimming cost V 2 bases and J 8 bases, with 9 bases left between them. The CDR3 DNA follows: TGTGCCAGCAGTTACGAAACGGTCGGCTACACCTTC. The encoded protein is CASSYETVGYTF.